The 15 T cell receptor beta chains below all came from one sample that was sequenced in a study of blood T cells in healthy people across ages. Primed by a sample-barcoded 5' primer and a J-beta primer mix, a second PCR proceeded for 7 to 11 cycles. TCRdb processed the 5' RACE reads anew with MiXCR; each CDR3 protein has one entry. The data show around 940,000 distinct CDR3 sequences, around 54% seen once. Sequencing was performed on blood. Source of these receptors: a woman in her sixties or seventies in good health.

This clonotype appeared a few times. The chain links TRBV5-1 to TRBJ2-7, with a tentative D call TRBD1 (6 bases). The V end was cut by 0 bases, the J end by 2 bases, with 12 bases between. The CDR3 extends over 15 amino acids. Germline assignment: CDR1 SGHRS and CDR2 YFSETQ. The CDR3 DNA sequence: TGCGCCAGCAGCTTGGGACAGGCCGCGGCCTACGAGCAGTACTTC. Its protein product is CASSLGQAAAYEQYF.

This clonotype was observed a handful of times. The chain uses TRBV6-5 and TRBJ2-5; D perhaps matches TRBD2 (6 bases). With 7 bases removed from V and 4 bases from J, the gap between germline ends came to 16 bases. This CDR3 spans 14 amino acids. The germline V gene encodes CDR1 MNHEY and CDR2 SVGAGI. The CDR3 DNA sequence: TGTGCCAGCACCCGGGAGTTGGGGGGAGAGACCCAGTACTTC. Residues: CASTRELGGETQYF.

A remark on this clonotype: This may be a read error: a much more frequent sequence differs by one nucleotide. The rearrangement joins TRBV7-6 to TRBJ2-3; no clear D. Germline loops: CDR1 SGHVS, CDR2 FNYEAQ. CDR3 size: 13 residues. Here the CDR3 DNA reads TGTACCAGCAGCTCCCCAAGCACAGATACGCAGTATTTT. Its translation is CTSSSPSTDTQYF.

This rearrangement joins TRBV20-1 to TRBJ1-2; D not resolved. The CDR3 runs to 12 residues. Germline CDR1 and CDR2: DFQATT and SNEGSKA (reference sequence). V lost 3 bases to trimming and J lost 2 bases, with 7 bases between them. The CDR3 DNA follows: TGCAGTGCTAGCTCAGGCAACTATGGCTACACCTTC. Amino acids: CSASSGNYGYTF.

The chain carries TRBV11-2 and TRBJ2-2; D call uncertain. V lost 0 bases to trimming and J lost 0 bases, with 5 bases between them. This CDR3 spans 15 amino acids. Germline CDR1 reads SGHAT; CDR2 reads FQNNGV. The CDR3 spells CASSLDLANTGELFF. CDR3 DNA: TGTGCCAGCAGCTTAGATCTTGCGAACACCGGGGAGCTGTTTTTT.

The chain couples TRBV29-1 to TRBJ2-1, with TRBD2 identical over 11 bases. J gave up 2 bases and V 3 bases, and 6 bases lay outside the gene matches. CDR3 size: 16 residues. Germline CDR1 is SQVTM and CDR2 is ANQGSEA. CDR3 amino acids: CSVDESTSGTYNEQFF. The CDR3 DNA is TGCAGCGTTGACGAATCGACTAGCGGGACCTACAATGAGCAGTTCTTC.

The rearrangement uses TRBV7-9 and TRBJ2-7, with D uncertain. This CDR3 is built from 15 residues. The V gene's germline CDR1 is SEHNR and CDR2 FQNEAQ (reference sequence). V was shortened by 4 bases and J by 7 bases, with 20 bases between the two germline ends. CDR3: CASSSRRTSYNEQYF. CDR3 nucleotide sequence: TGTGCCAGCAGCTCAAGACGGACCTCCTACAATGAGCAGTACTTC.

This clonotype was observed a few times. The J gene is TRBJ2-1, the V gene TRBV5-1; tentatively, D is TRBD1 (5 bases). The CDR3 runs 14 residues. Germline V gene data show CDR1 as SGHRS and CDR2 as YFSETQ. V was cut by 4 bases and J by 5 bases, with 13 bases left in between. The DNA of the CDR3 is TGCGCCAGCAGCCATGGAGACAGAAACAATGAGCAGTTCTTC. Translation gives CASSHGDRNNEQFF.

V and J are TRBV20-1 and TRBJ2-1; 9 bases agree with TRBD2. Looked up from germline, CDR1 is DFQATT and CDR2 is SNEGSKA (reference sequence). J gave up 3 bases and V 4 bases, and 13 bases lay outside the gene matches. The CDR3 is 17 amino acids. The CDR3 is CSAITGLAGSRYNEQFF. Here the CDR3 DNA reads TGCAGTGCTATTACAGGGCTAGCGGGAAGCCGCTACAATGAGCAGTTCTTC.

This clonotype occurred a few times. The V and J genes are TRBV20-1 and TRBJ2-4, with 15 bases aligning to TRBD2. Germline CDR1 DFQATT, CDR2 SNEGSKA (reference sequence). V was pared by 5 bases and J by 0 bases, with 11 bases of the junction left unmatched. This CDR3 region has 19 residues. CDR3 amino acids: CSASPGLAGGTLAKNIQYF. The CDR3 DNA reads as TGCAGTGCTTCCCCGGGACTAGCGGGGGGAACGTTAGCCAAAAACATTCAGTACTTC.

Here the CDR3 DNA reads TGTGCCAGCAGCCAAAAGGGGACACAGAGTGGGGAGACCCAGTACTTC. Amino acids: CASSQKGTQSGETQYF. V and J are TRBV16 and TRBJ2-7, with D perhaps matching TRBD1 (6 bases). TRBJ2-5 matches the DNA end more closely, so the J call is doubtful. The CDR3 length is 16 residues. In germline, CDR1 is KGHSY, CDR2 FQNENV.

V and J are TRBV3-1 and TRBJ2-5; 9 bases are a match to TRBD1. TRBJ2-7 explains the end of the DNA better; the J call may be wrong. The CDR3 is 14 amino acids. The germline CDR1 and CDR2 sequences are LGHDT and YNNKEL (reference sequence). The CDR3 region has the DNA TGTGCCAGCAGCTACGGACAGGGGCTCGACGAGCAGTACTTC. The encoded protein is CASSYGQGLDEQYF.

The chain employs TRBV10-3 and TRBJ1-1; tentative D call: TRBD1 (5 bases). Germline lookup yields CDR1 ENHRY and CDR2 SYGVKD. Trimming removed 4 bases from V and 5 bases from J, with 11 bases in between. This CDR3 contains 13 residues. CDR3 protein: CAISVSQGTEAFF. The CDR3 nucleotides read TGTGCCATCAGTGTATCGCAGGGAACTGAAGCTTTCTTT.

This clonotype occurred a few times. The chain recombines TRBV25-1 with TRBJ2-5; D may be TRBD2 (5 bases). With 3 bases removed from V and 4 bases from J, the gap between germline ends came to 12 bases. The CDR3 contains 14 residues. Per the germline V gene, CDR1 is MGHDK and CDR2 is SYGVNS. CDR3 protein: CASSDSEGGETQYF. CDR3 sequence (DNA): TGTGCCAGCAGTGATTCTGAGGGCGGAGAGACCCAGTACTTC.

The CDR3 region is CASSPSSQGRAKNIQYF. Written as DNA, the CDR3 is TGTGCCAGCAGCCCTTCCTCCCAGGGAAGAGCCAAAAACATTCAGTACTTC. The J gene is TRBJ2-4, the V gene TRBV28; D may be TRBD1 (5 bases). CDR3 length: 17 residues. With 6 bases removed from V and 0 bases from J, the gap between germline ends came to 18 bases. Germline V gene data show CDR1 as MDHEN and CDR2 as SYDVKM.